Below, 13 T cell receptor beta chains from the same sample are listed, as sequenced in a study of CD8+ T cells in alopecia areata (dated by TCRdb to 2017 to 2018). Libraries were constructed by the immunoSEQ multiplex PCR assay. To provide template for TCR sequencing, every sample had RNA extracted and reverse transcribed into cDNA. Held by TCRdb, this immuneACCESS table contains in-frame sequences only and omits some clones. Under half of the omission traces to an unresolved V gene where checked; the cause of the rest is unknown. This sample gives about 200,000 clones in total; roughly 56% of them show up just once. The biggest ten clones account for over 4% of the sample. Sequencing was done on a sample of CD8+ T cells sorted from blood. Receptors originate from a human donor in good health.

The rearrangement links TRBV15 to TRBJ2-7; 9 nucleotides agree with TRBD1. V shed 5 bases and J 6 bases; nucleotides not matched to a gene: 14. This CDR3 has 16 residues. CDR1 and CDR2 (germline): LNHNV, YYDKDF (reference sequence). The CDR3 region has the DNA TGTGCCACCAGCTCCTCTAAAGGGACAGGGAGTGGCGAGCAGTACTTC. Amino acid sequence: CATSSSKGTGSGEQYF.

The rearrangement uses TRBV28 and TRBJ2-3, with 8 bases aligning to TRBD2. CDR1 and CDR2 from the germline V gene are MDHEN and SYDVKM. The CDR3 extends over 13 amino acids. The ends lost 8 bases at V and 1 base at J; junction bases unmatched: 2. CDR3 loop: CASGRGGTDTQYF. CDR3 nucleotides: TGTGCCAGCGGGCGGGGGGGCACAGATACGCAGTATTTT.

This chain uses TRBV27 with TRBJ1-2; 7 bases align to TRBD1. This CDR3 is 14 amino acids long. V lost 0 bases, J lost 8 bases, and 6 bases stayed unmatched. The germline V gene has CDR1 MNHEY and CDR2 SMNVEV (reference sequence). The CDR3 DNA sequence: TGTGCCAGCAGTTTATCGGGCCAGGGGGTAGGCTACACCTTC. Translation: CASSLSGQGVGYTF.

This chain connects TRBV2 to TRBJ1-6, with unresolved D. This CDR3 region has 13 residues. V gave up 1 base and J gave up 14 bases, with 12 bases separating them. Germline CDR1 is SNHLY and CDR2 is FYNNEI. The CDR3 protein is CASSEGLRPALHF. The CDR3 nucleotides are TGTGCCAGCAGTGAAGGTCTGAGGCCAGCCCTCCACTTT.

This clone turned up a few times. The chain uses TRBV29-1 and TRBJ2-4, with TRBD2 as a possible D gene (5 bases). CDR3 length: 15 amino acids. V lost 6 bases and J 1 base, leaving 16 bases between the germline ends. Per germline, CDR1 SQVTM and CDR2 ANQGSEA. The CDR3 loop is CSVESGTGAKNIQYF. In DNA, the CDR3 is TGCAGCGTAGAGTCGGGTACGGGGGCCAAAAACATTCAGTACTTC.

This chain uses TRBV29-1 with TRBJ1-2, with a possible D match to TRBD1 (5 bases). The CDR3 contains 12 residues. Germline CDR1 reads SQVTM; CDR2 reads ANQGSEA. Trimming pared 5 bases from V and 2 bases from J, leaving 9 bases between. CDR3 sequence (DNA): TGCAGCGTTCGGGACGGGAACTATGGCTACACCTTC. Translating it yields CSVRDGNYGYTF. Variable domain in full (rest from reference TRBV29-1 and TRBJ1-2): SAVISQKPSRDICQRGTSLTIQCQVDSQVTMMFWYRQQPGQSLTLIATANQGSEATYESGFVIDKFPISRPNLTFSTLTVSNMSPEDSSIYLCSVRDGNYGYTFGSGTRLTVV.

This chain connects TRBV6-5 to TRBJ2-1; D is unresolved. In germline, CDR1 is MNHEY, CDR2 SVGAGI. The CDR3 consists of 13 residues. Trimming removed 6 bases from V and 1 base from J, with 7 bases in between. CDR3 in DNA: TGTGCCAGCAGAGAAGCTTCCTACAATGAGCAGTTCTTC. The encoded protein is CASREASYNEQFF.

This chain uses TRBV4-1 with TRBJ2-2; D might be TRBD1 (5 bases). CDR1 is MGHRA and CDR2 is YSYEKL in the germline V gene. The V gene lost 0 bases and the J gene lost 7 bases, with 18 bases spanning the gap. The CDR3 totals 17 residues. The CDR3 DNA is TGCGCCAGCAGCCAAGATAGAAGTTGGGGCCGTGGCGGGGAGCTGTTTTTT. Translation: CASSQDRSWGRGGELFF.

The V gene is TRBV29-1, the J gene TRBJ2-5, with D perhaps TRBD2 (5 bases). The J call could be wrong; TRBJ2-7 is a better fit for the DNA end. The CDR3 loop spans 12 amino acids. Germline values: CDR1 SQVTM, CDR2 ANQGSEA. As DNA, the CDR3 is TGCAGCGTGCCCGCCGGGGACTACGAGCAGTACTTC. Protein product: CSVPAGDYEQYF.

The chain employs TRBV5-6 and TRBJ2-2; no clear D gene. Trimming shortened V by 5 bases and J by 6 bases, and 8 bases separated the two germline ends. The CDR3 extends over 12 amino acids. The V gene's germline CDR1 is SGHDT and CDR2 YYEEEE. Here the CDR3 DNA reads TGTGCCAGCAGGTCCCCCGCCGGGGAGCTGTTTTTT. It specifies CASRSPAGELFF.

The gene calls are TRBV7-9 and TRBJ2-1, with TRBD1 matching over 8 bases. Unmatched junction bases numbered 21, after V lost 4 bases and J lost 7 bases. The CDR3 length is 19 residues. Germline V gene sequence: CDR1 SEHNR, CDR2 FQNEAQ (reference sequence). CDR3 DNA: TGTGCCAGCAGCTCAGCCGGGACAGGATTTTATGGCCCTCGAAATGAGCAGTTCTTC. The encoded protein is CASSSAGTGFYGPRNEQFF.

The V and J genes are TRBV29-1 and TRBJ1-1, with D uncertain. The length of the CDR3 is 15 residues. The V end lost 7 bases, the J end lost 4 bases, and 22 bases lay between the germline ends. Germline CDR1 is SQVTM and CDR2 is ANQGSEA. The CDR3 reads CSGPPRRRIPTEAFF. As DNA, the CDR3 is TGCAGCGGCCCCCCGCGAAGGCGCATCCCCACTGAAGCTTTCTTT.

The rearrangement links TRBV4-2 to TRBJ2-5; D might be TRBD1 (5 bases). Germline CDR1 LGHNA, CDR2 YNFKEQ. The CDR3 runs 14 residues. V was clipped by 8 bases and J by 4 bases, with 17 bases between them. CDR3 amino acids: CASAYRLGPETQYF. The CDR3 bases are TGTGCCAGCGCCTATCGCTTGGGGCCAGAGACCCAGTACTTC.